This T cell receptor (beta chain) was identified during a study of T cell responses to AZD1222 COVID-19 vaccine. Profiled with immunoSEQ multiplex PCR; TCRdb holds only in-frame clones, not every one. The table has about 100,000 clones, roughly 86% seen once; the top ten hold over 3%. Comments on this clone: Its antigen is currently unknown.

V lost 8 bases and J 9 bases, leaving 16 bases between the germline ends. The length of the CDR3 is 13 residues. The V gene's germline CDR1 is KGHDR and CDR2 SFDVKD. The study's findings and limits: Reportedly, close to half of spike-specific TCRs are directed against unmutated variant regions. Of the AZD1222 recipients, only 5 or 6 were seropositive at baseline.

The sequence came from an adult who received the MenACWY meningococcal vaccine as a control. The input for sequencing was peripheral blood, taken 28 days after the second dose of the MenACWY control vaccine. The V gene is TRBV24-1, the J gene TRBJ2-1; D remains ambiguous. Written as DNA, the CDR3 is TGTGCCACCAATCAAATGGGGTCTAGTGAGCAGTTCTTC. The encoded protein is CATNQMGSSEQFF.